This T cell receptor beta chain was sequenced during a study of shared clonotypes between healthy human individuals. For the study at large: CD4 naive and CD4 memory each took three plates per donor, while CD8 naive took two and CD8 memory one. Study-wide results and limits: The study sampled only blood, and tissue repertoires likely differ.

Between the trimmed V and J ends, which lost 1 base and 1 base, there was a span of 10 bases. This CDR3 has 15 amino acids. Germline loops: CDR1 MNHEY, CDR2 SMNVEV (reference sequence). Selected positively for CCR7 and CD45RO-negative, naive CD8 cells excluded terminally differentiated effector memory CD45RA+ cells. Points on this clone: Its antigen is unknown.

Genomic DNA per cell subset filled all wells of several immunoSEQ plates. Method: immunoSEQ multiplex PCR; TCRdb's copy keeps in-frame clones and lacks some. This sample has roughly 1,800,000 clones, with roughly 95% found just once. The sequenced material came from naive CD8+ T cells sorted from blood. This clonotype was obtained from a man between 18 and 35 years old in good health. The chain employs TRBV27 and TRBJ1-1; D unclear. CDR3 DNA sequence: TGTGCCAGCAGTTTATGGGCCAGAGCGAACACTGAAGCTTTCTTT. Its protein is CASSLWARANTEAFF.